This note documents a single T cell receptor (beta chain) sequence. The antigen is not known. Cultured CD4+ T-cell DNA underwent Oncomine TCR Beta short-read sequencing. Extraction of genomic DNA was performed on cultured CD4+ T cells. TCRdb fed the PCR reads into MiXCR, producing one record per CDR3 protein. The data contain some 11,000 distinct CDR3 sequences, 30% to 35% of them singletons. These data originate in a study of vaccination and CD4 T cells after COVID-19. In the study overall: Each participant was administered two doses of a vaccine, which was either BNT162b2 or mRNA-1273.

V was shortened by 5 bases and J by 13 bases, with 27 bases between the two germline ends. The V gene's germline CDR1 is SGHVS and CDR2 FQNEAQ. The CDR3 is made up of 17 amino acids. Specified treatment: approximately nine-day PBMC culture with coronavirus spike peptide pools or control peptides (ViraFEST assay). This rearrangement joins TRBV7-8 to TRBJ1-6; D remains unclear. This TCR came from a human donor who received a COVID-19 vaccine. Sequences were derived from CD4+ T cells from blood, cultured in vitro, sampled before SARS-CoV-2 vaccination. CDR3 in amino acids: CASSPTQGEVPGWPLHF. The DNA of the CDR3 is TGTGCCAGCAGCCCTACCCAAGGAGAGGTGCCGGGGTGGCCCCTCCACTTT.